This TCR beta chain was documented in a study of blood T cells in healthy people across ages. It was with a sample-barcoded 5' primer and a J-beta primer mix that a second PCR of roughly 7 to 12 cycles was run. TCRdb itself ran the 5' RACE reads through MiXCR, one entry per CDR3 protein. The sample consists of hundreds of thousands of distinct CDR3 sequences, 49% of them appearing once. The CDR3 is 15 residues long. Looked up from germline, CDR1 is SGHTA and CDR2 is FQGTGA. Trimming at V came to 0 bases and at J to 7 bases, leaving 4 bases not matched to a gene. Sequencing was carried out using blood. The V gene is TRBV7-3, the J gene TRBJ2-1; 9 nucleotides agree with TRBD2. This clonotype was obtained from a woman in her fifties or sixties in good health. The CDR3 coding sequence is TGTGCCAGCAGCTTAACAGTAGCGGGAGTGAATGAGCAGTTCTTC. Its translation is CASSLTVAGVNEQFF. Combining the CDR3 with reference TRBV7-3 and TRBJ2-1 gives the whole variable domain GAGVSQTPSNKVTEKGKYVELRCDPISGHTALYWYRQSLGQGPEFLIYFQGTGAADDSGLPNDRFFAVRPEGSVSTLKIQRTERGDSAVYLCASSLTVAGVNEQFFGPGTRLTVL.